This TCR beta chain comes out of a study of CD8 T cells in ankylosing spondylitis (dated by TCRdb to about 2017). Background for the entire study: The study profiled T cell receptor beta repertoires in healthy donors and ankylosing spondylitis patients to find disease-linked TCR variants. Samples of peripheral blood were taken, and for ankylosing spondylitis patients, synovial fluid was collected as well. In total, the full study cohort was made up of about 99 healthy donors and 20 to 25 ankylosing spondylitis patients.

As to this clonotype: No antigen is known for it. No much larger clonotype is one base removed from it; base qualities were not supplied.

The listed sequencing device is Illumina HiSeq 2500. Quantitative 5'-RACE with molecular barcodes was used to prepare TCR beta libraries. The source study handled its data this way. To identify disease-linked TCR variants, a new computational method was used, one built on a probabilistic model of VDJ rearrangement. TCRdb reprocessing: public reads trimmed at Q25 with fastp, clones called with MiXCR, in-frame beta chains kept. Each entry merges the rows of one CDR3 protein and shows their most common DNA and genes. The V and J calls and clone size come from TCRdb's table, not from the authors' own analysis. Here the sample has approximately 400,000 distinct CDR3 sequences; approximately 26% occur a single time. About 1% of the sample goes to the ten largest clones. From cysteine to phenylalanine, the CDR3 is 13 amino acids long. The DNA shown is the 39-base CDR3, in frame from base 1. The V end loses 3 bases and the J end loses 3 bases, and a stretch of 9 bases separates them. CDR1 and CDR2, per the germline V gene (reference sequence), are DFQATT and SNEGSKA.

Results the study describes overall, beyond this receptor: The disease-linked clones were reported to be significantly enriched in matched synovial fluid samples from ankylosing spondylitis patients. A CD8+ phenotype was shown by the disease-linked clones, which were found at relatively low frequencies in peripheral blood. A TCR beta motif made up of seven or eight highly homologous amino acid variants appeared to be characteristic of blood from ankylosing spondylitis patients. Some motif variants had previously been reported in the synovial fluid and blood of reactive arthritis patients, which suggests shared mechanisms of disease initiation.

The sequence joins TRBV20-1 to TRBJ1-5; a confident D gene designation cannot be given. The TCR comes from a male donor with ankylosing spondylitis. Sequencing was done on a sample of blood, either unsorted or a sorted T cell fraction (not recorded which). CDR3 reads: CSARASLNQPQHF. The bases read TGCAGTGCTAGGGCCAGTCTCAATCAGCCCCAGCATTTT.